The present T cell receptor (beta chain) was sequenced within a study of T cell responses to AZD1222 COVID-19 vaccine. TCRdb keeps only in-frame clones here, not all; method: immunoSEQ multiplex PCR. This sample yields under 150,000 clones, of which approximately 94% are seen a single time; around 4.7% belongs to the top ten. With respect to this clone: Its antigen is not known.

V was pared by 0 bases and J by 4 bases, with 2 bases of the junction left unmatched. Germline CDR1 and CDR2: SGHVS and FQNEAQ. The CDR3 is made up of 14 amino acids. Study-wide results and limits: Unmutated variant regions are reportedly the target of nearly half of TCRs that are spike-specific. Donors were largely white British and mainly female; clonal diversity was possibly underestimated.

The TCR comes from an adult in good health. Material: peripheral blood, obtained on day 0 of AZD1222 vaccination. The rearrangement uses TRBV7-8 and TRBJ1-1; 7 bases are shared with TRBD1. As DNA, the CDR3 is TGTGCCAGCAGCTTAGCTTGGACAGGCACTGAAGCTTTCTTT. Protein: CASSLAWTGTEAFF.